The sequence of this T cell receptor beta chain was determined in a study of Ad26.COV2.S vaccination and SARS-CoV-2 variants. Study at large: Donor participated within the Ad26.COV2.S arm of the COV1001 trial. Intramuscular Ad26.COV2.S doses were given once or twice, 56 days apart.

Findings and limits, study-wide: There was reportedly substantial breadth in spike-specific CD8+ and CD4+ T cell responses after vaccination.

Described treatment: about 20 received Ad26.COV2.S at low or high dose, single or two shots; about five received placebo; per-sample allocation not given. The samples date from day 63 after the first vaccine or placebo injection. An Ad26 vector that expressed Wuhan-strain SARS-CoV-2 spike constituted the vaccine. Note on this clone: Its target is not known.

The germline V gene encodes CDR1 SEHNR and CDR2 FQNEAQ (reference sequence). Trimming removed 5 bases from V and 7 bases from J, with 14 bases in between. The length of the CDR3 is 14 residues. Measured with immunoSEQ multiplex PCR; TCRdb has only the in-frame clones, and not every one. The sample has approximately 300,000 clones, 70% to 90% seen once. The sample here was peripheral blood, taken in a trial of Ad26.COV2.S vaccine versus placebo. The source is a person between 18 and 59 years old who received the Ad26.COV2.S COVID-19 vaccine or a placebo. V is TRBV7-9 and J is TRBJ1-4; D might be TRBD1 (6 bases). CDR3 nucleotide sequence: TGTGCCAGCAGCCTCGGGACAAGAAGTGAAAAACTGTTTTTT. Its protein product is CASSLGTRSEKLFF.